The 25 T cell receptor beta chains below were found in one sample sequenced in a study of blood T cell repertoires in COVID-19. Produced via immunoSEQ multiplex PCR; TCRdb's table is partial and in-frame only. Here the sample spans about 480,000 clones, 80% to 90% being singletons. Sequencing was done on a sample of peripheral blood. The receptor source for this set is a young man with COVID-19, enrolled during active disease.

This clone was picked up a small number of times. The chain couples TRBV18 to TRBJ2-2; weak D call: TRBD1 (6 bases). From germline, CDR1 is KGHSH and CDR2 LQKENI. The CDR3 extends over 15 amino acids. V was trimmed by 2 bases and J by 6 bases, leaving 13 bases between them. The CDR3 reads CASSPAQGGSGELFF. DNA of the CDR3: TGTGCCAGCTCACCAGCACAGGGCGGGTCCGGGGAGCTGTTTTTT.

This chain joins TRBV19 and TRBJ1-2; D unresolved. The CDR3 covers 16 residues. V shed 0 bases and J shed 3 bases, with 14 bases lying between them. CDR1 and CDR2 (germline): LNHDA, SQIVND (reference sequence). This CDR3 reads CASSIDLAAIYYGYTF. The CDR3, as DNA: TGTGCCAGTAGTATAGATCTCGCCGCGATCTACTATGGCTACACCTTC. Complete variable domain (other parts from reference TRBV19 and TRBJ1-2): DGGITQSPKYLFRKEGQNVTLSCEQNLNHDAMYWYRQDPGQGLRLIYYSQIVNDFQKGDIAEGYSVSREKKESFPLTVTSAQKNPTAFYLCASSIDLAAIYYGYTFGSGTRLTVV.

The chain recombines TRBV5-4 with TRBJ2-5; tentatively, D is TRBD1 (6 bases). Germline CDR1 and CDR2: SGHNT and YYREEE (reference sequence). The V gene lost 2 bases and the J gene lost 5 bases, with 13 bases spanning the gap. The length of the CDR3 is 14 residues. The CDR3, as DNA: TGTGCCAGCAGCTTTCGACAGGACGAGGAGACCCAGTACTTC. This codes for CASSFRQDEETQYF.

V is TRBV19 and J is TRBJ2-4; a weak D match, TRBD1 (5 bases). The CDR3 contains 15 residues. The V end lost 3 bases, the J end lost 6 bases, and 15 bases lay between the germline ends. CDR1 and CDR2 from the germline V gene are LNHDA and SQIVND (reference sequence). CDR3 amino acids: CASSMGLPRGNIQYF. The CDR3 DNA reads as TGTGCCAGTAGTATGGGGCTACCAAGGGGAAACATTCAGTACTTC.

The V and J genes are TRBV15 and TRBJ1-1, with TRBD1 as a possible D gene (6 bases). CDR3 length: 16 residues. CDR1 and CDR2 (germline): LNHNV, YYDKDF (reference sequence). V lost 1 base, J lost 0 bases, and 12 bases lay in between. CDR3 sequence: CATSRGLDSMNTEAFF. Here the CDR3 DNA reads TGTGCCACCAGCAGAGGTCTGGACAGTATGAACACTGAAGCTTTCTTT.

This clone was counted a few times. The CDR3 here is CASSLGGIYSNQPQHF. The CDR3 nucleotides are TGTGCCAGCAGTTTGGGAGGGATCTATAGCAATCAGCCCCAGCATTTT. The V and J genes are TRBV28 and TRBJ1-5; D unclear. V gave up 3 bases and J gave up 0 bases, with 12 bases separating them. The CDR3 is 16 residues long. Per the germline V gene, CDR1 is MDHEN and CDR2 is SYDVKM. The full variable domain, rest sourced from reference TRBV28 and TRBJ1-5, is DVKVTQSSRYLVKRTGEKVFLECVQDMDHENMFWYRQDPGLGLRLIYFSYDVKMKEKGDIPEGYSVSREKKERFSLILESASTNQTSMYLCASSLGGIYSNQPQHFGDGTRLSIL.

J is TRBJ1-5 and V is TRBV19, with 7 bases matching TRBD1. CDR1 LNHDA and CDR2 SQIVND come from the germline V gene (reference sequence). The CDR3 is made up of 16 amino acids. The J segment lost 1 base and the V segment lost 6 bases, leaving 9 bases of the junction unmatched. The CDR3 protein is CASRTGARGSNQPQHF. CDR3 coding DNA: TGTGCCAGTAGAACAGGGGCGCGAGGAAGCAATCAGCCCCAGCATTTT.

The chain joins TRBV3-1 (or the pseudogene TRBV3-2) to TRBJ1-2; 9 bases map to TRBD1. V dropped 9 bases and J dropped 8; count of bases not matched to a gene: 7. Germline CDR1 is LGHDT and CDR2 is YNNKEL (reference sequence). The CDR3 has 12 amino acids. In nucleotides, the CDR3 is TGTGCCAGTAGCACAGGGGGCGGCGGCTACACCTTC. Translation: CASSTGGGGYTF.

The chain joins TRBV7-8 to TRBJ2-7, with D unresolved. The V end lost 0 bases, the J end lost 12 bases, and 12 bases lay between the germline ends. Looked up from germline, CDR1 is SGHVS and CDR2 is FQNEAQ. This CDR3 has 12 amino acids. The CDR3 bases are TGTGCCAGCAGCTTAGCCGAGGCCCCCCGGTACTTC. Translating it yields CASSLAEAPRYF.

V is TRBV27 and J is TRBJ2-1; TRBD2 agrees at 10 bases. The germline V gene has CDR1 MNHEY and CDR2 SMNVEV (reference sequence). This CDR3 has 18 amino acids. V shed 1 base and J 11 bases; nucleotides not matched to a gene: 17. The CDR3 sequence is CASSLYASGSSPAIKQFF. DNA for the CDR3: TGTGCCAGCAGTTTATACGCTAGCGGGAGTTCCCCCGCAATAAAGCAGTTCTTC.

The chain links TRBV2 to TRBJ2-7; a possible D gene is TRBD2 (5 bases). Trimming took 4 bases from V and 1 from J, leaving 8 bases between them. The CDR3 consists of 13 residues. Germline V lookup: CDR1 SNHLY, CDR2 FYNNEI. CDR3 in DNA: TGTGCCAGCAGTGCCGGGGATTCCTACGAGCAGTACTTC. Translation: CASSAGDSYEQYF.

This clone was recorded a few times. The chain links TRBV12-3 or TRBV12-4 to TRBJ2-7; 7 nucleotides match TRBD1. This CDR3 spans 13 amino acids. After removal of 7 bases from V and 4 bases from J, the junction contained 7 bases not matched to a gene. CDR3 DNA sequence: TGTGCCAGCACCCCAGGGACAGAATACGAGCAGTACTTC. Amino acid sequence: CASTPGTEYEQYF.

In DNA, the CDR3 is TGTGCCAGCAGCGTAGGAGCGGGAGGGCCTCGGGAGACCCAGTACTTC. Its translation is CASSVGAGGPRETQYF. This sequence joins TRBV11-2 and TRBJ2-5; 10 nucleotides align to TRBD2. This CDR3 spans 16 amino acids. The junction had 11 bases not matched to a gene; V was cut back by 5 bases and J by 5 bases. Germline V gene data show CDR1 as SGHAT and CDR2 as FQNNGV. The whole variable domain, filled in from reference TRBV11-2 and TRBJ2-5, reads EAGVAQSPRYKIIEKRQSVAFWCNPISGHATLYWYQQILGQGPKLLIQFQNNGVVDDSQLPKDRFSAERLKGVDSTLKIQPAKLEDSAVYLCASSVGAGGPRETQYFGPGTRLLVL.

The CDR3 DNA follows: TGTGCCAGCAGCTCCGATTATGCCGACAGGGGGAGTTTTATAAATGAGCAGTTCTTC. Encoded protein: CASSSDYADRGSFINEQFF. The chain couples TRBV5-4 to TRBJ2-1; 9 bases match TRBD1. Germline lookup yields CDR1 SGHNT and CDR2 YYREEE (reference sequence). V lost 3 bases, J lost 7 bases, and 20 bases stayed unmatched. The CDR3 is 19 amino acids.

This clone has only a few counts. The CDR3 DNA reads TGTGCCAGCAGTTACAGTTCTACGGGGGAGTTCTTC. This sequence encodes CASSYSSTGEFF. V is TRBV6-2 or TRBV6-3 and J is TRBJ2-1; possible D gene TRBD2, 6 bases. The V gene lost 2 bases and the J gene lost 14 bases, with 13 bases spanning the gap. The V gene's germline CDR1 is MNHEY and CDR2 SVGEGT. This CDR3 is built from 12 residues.

The chain couples TRBV6-1 to TRBJ1-2; weak D call: TRBD1 (6 bases). Germline-derived CDR1 and CDR2 are MNHNS and SASEGT. The ends were cut back, 0 bases at V and 8 bases at J, with 13 bases in the middle. The CDR3 is 14 residues long. The CDR3 DNA reads TGTGCCAGCAGTGAAGCGGGGGCGAGCAAGGGCTACACCTTC. It codes for CASSEAGASKGYTF.

This rearrangement joins TRBV6-4 to TRBJ2-4; 8 nucleotides align to TRBD1. Losses at the gene ends were 6 bases for V and 6 bases for J; bases not matched to a gene: 7. CDR1 and CDR2 from the germline V gene are MRHNA and SNTAGT. The CDR3 is made up of 14 amino acids. CDR3 sequence reads: CASSPNGQGNIQYF. CDR3 in DNA: TGTGCCAGCAGCCCCAACGGACAGGGAAACATTCAGTACTTC.

V usage is TRBV27 and J usage is TRBJ1-6; 7 nucleotides align to TRBD1. The CDR3 totals 18 residues. Per the germline V gene, CDR1 is MNHEY and CDR2 is SMNVEV (reference sequence). After removal of 4 bases from V and 3 bases from J, the junction contained 12 bases not matched to a gene. CDR3 sequence: CASSSGQFLGFYNSPLHF. The CDR3, as DNA: TGTGCCAGCAGTTCGGGACAGTTTCTTGGTTTCTATAATTCACCCCTCCACTTT.

The chain joins TRBV16 to TRBJ2-5; 11 bases fit TRBD2. In germline, CDR1 is KGHSY, CDR2 FQNENV. This CDR3 has 16 residues. V shed 2 bases and J 2 bases; nucleotides not matched to a gene: 4. CDR3 in DNA: TGTGCCAGCAGCCAAACCCTAGCGGGGGGTCAAGAGACCCAGTACTTC. It is translated as CASSQTLAGGQETQYF.

This clone was observed a few times. Other DNA sequences in the sample encode the same CDR3. J is TRBJ2-7 and V is TRBV5-4; D is unresolved. The germline V gene has CDR1 SGHNT and CDR2 YYREEE (reference sequence). V lost 4 bases and J lost 4, with 9 bases in between. The CDR3 runs 12 residues. This CDR3 is CASSLDGYEQYF. Written as DNA, the CDR3 is TGTGCCAGCAGCCTAGACGGGTACGAGCAGTACTTC.

The chain couples TRBV19 to TRBJ2-2, with D perhaps matching TRBD2 (5 bases). Trimming removed 3 bases from V and 7 bases from J, with 12 bases in between. CDR3 size: 14 residues. Per the germline V gene, CDR1 is LNHDA and CDR2 is SQIVND (reference sequence). The CDR3 nucleotides read TGTGCCAGTAGTATGCGGCTAGCAGACGGGGAGCTGTTTTTT. Its protein is CASSMRLADGELFF.

The V and J genes are TRBV19 and TRBJ2-7, with D tentatively TRBD1 (6 bases). There are 14 residues in the CDR3. The germline V gene has CDR1 LNHDA and CDR2 SQIVND (reference sequence). V shed 3 bases and J shed 2 bases, with 11 bases lying between them. Here the CDR3 reads CASSIEQGPYEQYF. The CDR3 DNA reads as TGTGCCAGTAGTATTGAACAGGGACCCTACGAGCAGTACTTC.

This clone appeared a few times. V is TRBV19 and J is TRBJ2-5; a weak D match, TRBD1 (5 bases). The germline gives CDR1 LNHDA, CDR2 SQIVND (reference sequence). The CDR3 consists of 15 residues. The V end lost 7 bases, the J end lost 2 bases, and 17 bases lay between the germline ends. In DNA form, the CDR3 reads TGTGCCAGTAACTCCAGGGCGATGGGTCAAGAGACCCAGTACTTC. Protein: CASNSRAMGQETQYF.

This chain joins TRBV5-1 and TRBJ2-6; 9 nucleotides align to TRBD2. With 3 bases clipped from V and 0 bases from J, the junction kept 10 bases outside the gene matches. The CDR3 totals 19 residues. The V gene's germline CDR1 is SGHRS and CDR2 YFSETQ. The CDR3 nucleotides are TGCGCCAGCAGCTGGGACTTAGCGGGAGTGATCTCTGGGGCCAACGTCCTGACTTTC. Amino acid sequence: CASSWDLAGVISGANVLTF.

The CDR3 loop is CASSESVGYGEAFF. Written as DNA, the CDR3 is TGCGCCAGCAGTGAGTCGGTCGGGTATGGTGAAGCTTTCTTT. The V gene is TRBV10-1, the J gene TRBJ1-1; D call uncertain. Germline V lookup: CDR1 WNHNN, CDR2 SYGVQD (reference sequence). The CDR3 contains 14 residues. V lost 0 bases and J lost 7, with 12 bases in between.